Reported below is one T cell receptor beta chain. This entry is derived from a study of blood T cell repertoires in COVID-19. Study background: Samples representing acute and convalescent COVID-19 were sourced from the United States, Italy and Spain. T cells, B-cell-depleted T cells, or PBMCs provided the cDNA or gDNA that served as material.

V was trimmed by 1 base and J by 9 bases, leaving 10 bases between them. The germline V gene encodes CDR1 SEHNR and CDR2 FQNEAQ (reference sequence). The length of the CDR3 is 12 residues. Per the original methods: Reference gene primer amplification gave nucleated cell count estimates. TCRdb keeps only in-frame clones here, not all; method: immunoSEQ multiplex PCR. That table supplies the V and J calls and clone size; D and trimming were determined from the DNA. This sample has 200,000 to 300,000 clones, with more than 85% found just once. The sequence came from a woman between 65 and 79 years old with active or convalescent COVID-19. The chain couples TRBV7-9 to TRBJ2-7; D call uncertain. Input material: peripheral blood. The CDR3 nucleotides read TGTGCCAGCAGCTTAGGGTTCACTGGGCAGTACTTC. The encoded protein is CASSLGFTGQYF.